Detailed here is one TCR beta chain. In the source study's methods: Reference gene primer amplification gave nucleated cell count estimates. Assay: immunoSEQ multiplex PCR; the TCRdb copy retains only in-frame clones and omits some. V and J calls and clone size are given by that table; D and trimming were obtained from the DNA. The sample yields some 290,000 clones, around 90% seen once. The data derive from a study of blood T cell repertoires in COVID-19. Across the whole study: Spain, Italy and the United States supplied samples that represented acute and convalescent COVID-19. From T cells, B-cell-depleted T cells, or PBMCs came the material, which was cDNA or gDNA.

The V and J ends lost 0 bases and 1 base respectively, with 6 bases between them. The CDR3 extends over 14 amino acids. The V gene's germline CDR1 is SGHDN and CDR2 FVKESK. The chain carries TRBV14 and TRBJ2-5; unclear D gene. Specimen: PBMCs or T cells enriched from blood (not recorded which). This TCR derives from a woman aged 40 to 50 with acute COVID-19. CDR3 protein: CASSQDVGQETQYF. CDR3 bases: TGTGCCAGCAGCCAAGATGTCGGCCAAGAGACCCAGTACTTC.